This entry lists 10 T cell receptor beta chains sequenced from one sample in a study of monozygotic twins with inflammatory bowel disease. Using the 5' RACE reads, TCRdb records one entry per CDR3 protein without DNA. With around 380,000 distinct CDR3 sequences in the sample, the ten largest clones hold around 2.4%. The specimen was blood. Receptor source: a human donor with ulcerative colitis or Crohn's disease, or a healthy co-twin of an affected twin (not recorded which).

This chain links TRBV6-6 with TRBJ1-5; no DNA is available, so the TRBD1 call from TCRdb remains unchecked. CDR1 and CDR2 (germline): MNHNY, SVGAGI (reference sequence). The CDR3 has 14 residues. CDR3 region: CASTTQGAYQPQHF.

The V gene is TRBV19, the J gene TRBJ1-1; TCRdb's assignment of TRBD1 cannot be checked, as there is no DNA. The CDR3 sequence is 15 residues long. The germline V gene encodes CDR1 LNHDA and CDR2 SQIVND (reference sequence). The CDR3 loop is CASSNPGTVNTEAFF. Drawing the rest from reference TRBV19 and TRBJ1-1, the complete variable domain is DGGITQSPKYLFRKEGQNVTLSCEQNLNHDAMYWYRQDPGQGLRLIYYSQIVNDFQKGDIAEGYSVSREKKESFPLTVTSAQKNPTAFYLCASSNPGTVNTEAFFGQGTRLTVV.

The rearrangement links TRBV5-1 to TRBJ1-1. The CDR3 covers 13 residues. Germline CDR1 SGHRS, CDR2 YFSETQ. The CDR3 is CASSLVIATEAFF.

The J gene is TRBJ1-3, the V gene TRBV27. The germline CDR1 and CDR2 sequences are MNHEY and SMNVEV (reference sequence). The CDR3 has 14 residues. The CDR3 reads CASSLSGAGGTIYF.

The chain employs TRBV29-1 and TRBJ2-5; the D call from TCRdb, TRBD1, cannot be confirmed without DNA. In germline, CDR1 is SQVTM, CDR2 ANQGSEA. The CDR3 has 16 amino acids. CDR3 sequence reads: CSVEVGLGDPKETQYF.

The CDR3 sequence: CASSQSRQVGEQYF. The chain employs TRBV14 and TRBJ2-7; TCRdb lists TRBD1, though no DNA is available to test this call. Germline V CDR1 and CDR2: SGHDN, FVKESK. The CDR3 totals 14 residues.

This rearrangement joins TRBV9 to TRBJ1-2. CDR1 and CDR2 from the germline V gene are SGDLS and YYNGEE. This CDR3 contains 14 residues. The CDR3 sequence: CASSVYPGSYGYTF.

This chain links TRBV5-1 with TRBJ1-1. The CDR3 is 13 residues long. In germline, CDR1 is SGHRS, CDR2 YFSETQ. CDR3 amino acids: CASRLSPNTEAFF.

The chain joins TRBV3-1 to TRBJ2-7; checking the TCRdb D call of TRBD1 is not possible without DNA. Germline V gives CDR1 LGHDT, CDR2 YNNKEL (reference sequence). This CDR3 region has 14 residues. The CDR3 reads CASSTTGTSHEQYF.

The CDR3 here is CASSVTSVNTGELFF. The chain employs TRBV6-1 and TRBJ2-2; TCRdb selects TRBD2, and the lack of DNA leaves this call unchecked. Germline CDR1 and CDR2: MNHNS and SASEGT. The CDR3 is made up of 15 amino acids.